This TCR beta chain was obtained from a study of cytomegalovirus exposure and HLA in healthy donors. There are a few counts of this clone. Antigen specificity is unknown. The PCR used 60 Vbeta and 13 Jbeta primers. Only in-frame clones appear in the TCRdb table, and some are missing; sequencing was by immunoSEQ multiplex PCR. The sample has over 200,000 clones, approximately 84% seen once. General study points: Owing to their indistinguishability, certain V segments, notably TRBV6-2 and TRBV6-3, were excluded. On later analysis, the bulk of CMV-associated TCR beta chains appeared to be HLA-restricted.

The CDR3 has 15 amino acids. V lost 0 bases and J 0 bases, leaving 9 bases between the germline ends. Germline assignment: CDR1 SGDLS and CDR2 YYNGEE. The sample consisted of PBMCs. The V and J genes are TRBV9 and TRBJ2-5; D gene unclear. The sequence derives from a woman in her thirties or forties in good health and CMV-seronegative. CDR3 nucleotide sequence: TGTGCCAGCAGCGTAGACCACAGCAACCAAGAGACCCAGTACTTC. Translating it yields CASSVDHSNQETQYF. Variable domain in full (rest from reference TRBV9 and TRBJ2-5): DSGVTQTPKHLITATGQRVTLRCSPRSGDLSVYWYQQSLDQGLQFLIQYYNGEERAKGNILERFSAQQFPDLHSELNLSSLELGDSALYFCASSVDHSNQETQYFGPGTRLLVL.